This record looks at one T cell receptor (beta chain) sequence and its context. Antigen: not known. Germline CDR1 KGHSH, CDR2 LQKENI. This CDR3 spans 15 amino acids. V was cut by 2 bases and J by 3 bases, with 8 bases left in between. Data came from immunoSEQ multiplex PCR; TCRdb stores just in-frame clones and leaves some out. The sample includes about 13,000 clones, 67% of them seen just once. The data were taken from a study of OX40 agonist ivuxolimab in advanced cancers. Findings of the study overall: By week 6 at 0.1 to 3.0 mg/kg, blood CD4+ and CD8+ T cells had expanded clonally.

The chain recombines TRBV18 with TRBJ1-6; D perhaps matches TRBD1 (5 bases). This TCR was sampled from an adult with an advanced solid tumor such as melanoma, head and neck, liver or kidney cancer. The sample in question was CD4+ or CD8+ T cells sorted from blood, obtained in a trial of the OX40 agonist ivuxolimab. The CDR3: CASSPGGYYNSPLHF. The CDR3 nucleotides are TGTGCCAGCTCACCAGGGGGATACTATAATTCACCCCTCCACTTT.